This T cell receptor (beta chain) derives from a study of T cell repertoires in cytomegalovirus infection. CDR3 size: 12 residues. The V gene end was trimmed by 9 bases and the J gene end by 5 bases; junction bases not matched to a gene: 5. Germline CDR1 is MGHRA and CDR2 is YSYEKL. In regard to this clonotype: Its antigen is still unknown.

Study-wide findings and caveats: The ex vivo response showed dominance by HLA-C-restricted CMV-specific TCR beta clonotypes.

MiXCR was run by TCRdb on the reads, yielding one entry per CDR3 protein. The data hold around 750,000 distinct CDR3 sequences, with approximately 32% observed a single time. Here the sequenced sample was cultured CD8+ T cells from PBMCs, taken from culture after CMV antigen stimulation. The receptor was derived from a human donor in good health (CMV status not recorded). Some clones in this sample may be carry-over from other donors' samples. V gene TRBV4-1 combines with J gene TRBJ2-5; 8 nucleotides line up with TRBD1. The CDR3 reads CASQGARETQYF. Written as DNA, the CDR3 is TGCGCCAGTCAGGGGGCCAGGGAGACCCAGTACTTC.